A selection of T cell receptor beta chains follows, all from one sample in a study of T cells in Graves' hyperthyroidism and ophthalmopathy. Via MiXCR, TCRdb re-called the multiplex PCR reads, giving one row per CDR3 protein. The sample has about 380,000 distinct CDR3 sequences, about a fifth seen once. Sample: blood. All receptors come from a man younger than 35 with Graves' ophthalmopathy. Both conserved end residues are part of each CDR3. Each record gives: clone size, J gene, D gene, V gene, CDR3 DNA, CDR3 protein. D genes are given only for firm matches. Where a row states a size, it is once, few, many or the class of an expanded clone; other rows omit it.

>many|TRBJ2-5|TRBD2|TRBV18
TGTGCCAGCTCACCACGAGCGGGGGCCGACGGGACCCAGTACTTC
CASSPRAGADGTQYF
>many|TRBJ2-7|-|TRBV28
TGTGCCAGCGCCGCCGCGGACTACGAGCAGTACTTC
CASAAADYEQYF
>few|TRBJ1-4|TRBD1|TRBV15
TGTGCCACCAGCAGACCGGGACAGCGGAATGAAAAACTGTTTTTT
CATSRPGQRNEKLFF
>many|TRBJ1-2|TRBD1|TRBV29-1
TGCAGCGTTGAAGATGGGACAGGGGACTATGGCTACACCTTC
CSVEDGTGDYGYTF
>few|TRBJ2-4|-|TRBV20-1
TGCAGTGCCCGACTAGCCAAAAACATTCAGTACTTC
CSARLAKNIQYF
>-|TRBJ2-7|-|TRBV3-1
TGTGCCAGCAGCCAAGCAGGGTTAGCCCGATCTTCCTCCTACGAGCAGTACTTC
CASSQAGLARSSSYEQYF
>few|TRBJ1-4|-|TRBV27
TGTGCCAGCAGTAGAATAACCGGCTATGAGGAAAAACTGTTTTTT
CASSRITGYEEKLFF
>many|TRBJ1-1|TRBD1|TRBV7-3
TGTGCCAGCAGCAGCACAGGGGGCTTAATCACTGAAGCTTTCTTT
CASSSTGGLITEAFF
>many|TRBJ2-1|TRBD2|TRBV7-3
TGTGCCAGCAGCCGTAGCGGGGGGGCCGCGTACAATGAGCAGTTCTTC
CASSRSGGAAYNEQFF
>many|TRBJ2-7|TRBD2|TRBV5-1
TGCGCCAGCGGACTCCTCGGGGGGGACGAGCAGTACTTC
CASGLLGGDEQYF
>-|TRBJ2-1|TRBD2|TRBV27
TGTGCCAGCAGTTTAAGTTTTCGCTTAGCGGGCTGCGACTCGGATGAGCAGTTCTTC
CASSLSFRLAGCDSDEQFF
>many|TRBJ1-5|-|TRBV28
TGTGCCAGCGGTAATCAGCCCCAGCATTTT
CASGNQPQHF
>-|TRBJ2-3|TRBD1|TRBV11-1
TGTGCCAGCAGTTGGACAGGGTTCGATAGGTATTTT
CASSWTGFDRYF
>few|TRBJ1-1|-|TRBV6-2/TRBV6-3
TGTGCCAGCAGCCCTCGGGGGGTAAGATGGGACACTGAAGCTTTCTTT
CASSPRGVRWDTEAFF
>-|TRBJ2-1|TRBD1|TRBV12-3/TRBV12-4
TGTGCCAGCAGCGCAACAGGGGAAGAACAGCAGTTCTTC
CASSATGEEQQFF
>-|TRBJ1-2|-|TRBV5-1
TGCGCCAGCAGCCCCTACGACGGGGGAGGTAACTATGGCTACACCTTC
CASSPYDGGGNYGYTF
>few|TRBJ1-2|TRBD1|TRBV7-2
TGTGCCACTCACCCCCCCCCGACAGGGGGCTTTGGCTACACCTTC
CATHPPPTGGFGYTF
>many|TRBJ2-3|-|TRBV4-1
TGCGCCAGCAGCGTCAGCGGGCAGGGCACAGATACGCAGTATTTT
CASSVSGQGTDTQYF
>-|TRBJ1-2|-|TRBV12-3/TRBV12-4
TGTGCCAGCAGTTTAAACTACCTCCAAAGGGATGGCTACACCTTC
CASSLNYLQRDGYTF
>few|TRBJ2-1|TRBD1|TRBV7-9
TGTGCCAGCAGGGCCCGGGACAGATCATACAATGAGCAGTTCTTC
CASRARDRSYNEQFF
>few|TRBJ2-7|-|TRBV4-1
TGCGCCAGCAGCCAAGCCTCGATGGGGAAGGGCTACGAGCAGTACTTC
CASSQASMGKGYEQYF
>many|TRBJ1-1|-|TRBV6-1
TGTGCCAGCAGATCGACGGAGAACACTGAAGCTTTCTTT
CASRSTENTEAFF
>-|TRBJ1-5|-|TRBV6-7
TGTGCCAGCAGTTACTCTTCCAAGACAGATCTAGGTGTTAGCAATCAGCCCCAGCATTTT
CASSYSSKTDLGVSNQPQHF
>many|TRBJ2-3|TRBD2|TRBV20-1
TGCAGTGCAGCGGGACTAGCGGGAACCACGGATACGCAGTATTTT
CSAAGLAGTTDTQYF
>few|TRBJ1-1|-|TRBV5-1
TGCGCCAGCAGCTTGGAGGGCAGAGGAGCTTTCTTT
CASSLEGRGAFF
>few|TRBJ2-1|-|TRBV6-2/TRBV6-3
TGTGCCACCAAGGAGATTTGGGGGGGGCTTAACAATGAGCAGTTCTTC
CATKEIWGGLNNEQFF
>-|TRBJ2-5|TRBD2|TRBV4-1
TGCGCCAACAGCCAAGTAGGGGAGGGAGGGACCCAGTACTTC
CANSQVGEGGTQYF
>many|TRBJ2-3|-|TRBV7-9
TGTGCCACCCTGACAGGAGGAAGGGATACGCAGTATTTT
CATLTGGRDTQYF
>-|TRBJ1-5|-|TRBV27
TGTGCCAGCAGTATTCGCGCACCCTGGGGTCAGCCCCAGCATTTT
CASSIRAPWGQPQHF
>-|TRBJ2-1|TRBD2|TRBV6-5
TGTGCCAGCAGTTACCGCCGGGGGACTAGCGGGGGGCGGGGTGAGCAGTTCTTC
CASSYRRGTSGGRGEQFF
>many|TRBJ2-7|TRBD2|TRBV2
TGTGCCAGCAGCCCCCCGGGACTAGTTCCCTACGAGCAGTACTTC
CASSPPGLVPYEQYF
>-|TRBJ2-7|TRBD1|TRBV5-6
TGTGCCAGCAGCTTGTGGAGACAGGGGGCTAACGAGCAGTACTTC
CASSLWRQGANEQYF
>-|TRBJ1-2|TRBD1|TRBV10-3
TGTGCCATCAGTGAGGGACAGGGTGGTGGCTACACCTTC
CAISEGQGGGYTF
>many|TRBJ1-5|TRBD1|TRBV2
TGTGCCAGCAGTGAGTACAGGGGAAGTAATCAGCCCCAGCATTTT
CASSEYRGSNQPQHF
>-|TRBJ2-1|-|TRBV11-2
TGTGCCAGCAGCTTCCCCTACGCCTACAATGAGCAGTTCTTC
CASSFPYAYNEQFF
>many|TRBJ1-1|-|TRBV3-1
TGTGCCAGCAGCCGACCCACCATAGGGGGGAATGAAGCTTTCTTT
CASSRPTIGGNEAFF
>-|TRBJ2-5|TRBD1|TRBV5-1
TGCGCCAGCAGCTGGGGACAGTTTCAAGAGACCCAGTACTTC
CASSWGQFQETQYF
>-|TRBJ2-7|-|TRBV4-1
TGCGCCAGCAGCCAAGTTCGCCCAGAGGTAGCCGACTCCTACGAGCAGTACTTC
CASSQVRPEVADSYEQYF
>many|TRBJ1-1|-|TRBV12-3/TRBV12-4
TGTGCCAGCAGCCGGGTTCAGGAGGTACTTGAAGCTTTCTTT
CASSRVQEVLEAFF
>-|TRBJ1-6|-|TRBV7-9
TGTGTCAGCAGCTCGACAGGATATAATTCACCCCTCCACTTT
CVSSSTGYNSPLHF
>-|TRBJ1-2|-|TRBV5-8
TGTGCCAGCAGCTCCAGTGGGGGCCAAGGCTACACCTTC
CASSSSGGQGYTF
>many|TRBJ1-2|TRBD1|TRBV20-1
TGCAGTGCTAGTCAACTGGGGACAGGGCAACTAGGCTACACCTTC
CSASQLGTGQLGYTF
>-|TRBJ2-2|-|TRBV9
TGTGCCAGCAGCGGGCGACAGGAGAGGGCCGGGGAGCTGTTTTTT
CASSGRQERAGELFF
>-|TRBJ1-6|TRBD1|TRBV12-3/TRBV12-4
TGTGCCAGCAGTTTACGGGGACAGGGAAGTTCACCCCTCCACTTT
CASSLRGQGSSPLHF
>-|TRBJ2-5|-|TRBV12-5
TGTGCTAGTGGTTTGTGCAGGGGGACCCAGTACTTC
CASGLCRGTQYF
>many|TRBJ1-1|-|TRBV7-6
TGTGCCAGCAGCCGGGGCGGAGGGGGAAACACTGAAGCTTTCTTT
CASSRGGGGNTEAFF
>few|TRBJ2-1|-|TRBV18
TGTGCCAGCTCACCCCACAGAAAAGGTGAGCAGTTCTTC
CASSPHRKGEQFF
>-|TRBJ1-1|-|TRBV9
TGTGCCAGCAGCCCAACAGGGACCACGAACACTGAAGCTTTCTTT
CASSPTGTTNTEAFF
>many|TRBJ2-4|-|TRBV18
TGTGCCAGCTCACCTAGCATAGCCAAAAACATTCAGTACTTC
CASSPSIAKNIQYF
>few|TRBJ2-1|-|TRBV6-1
TGTGCCAGCAGCAGGGGACCAAAAAGCTCCTACAATGAGCAGTTCTTC
CASSRGPKSSYNEQFF
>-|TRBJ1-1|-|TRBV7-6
TGTGCCAGCAGCGAAAGCGAGATCGCTGAAGCTTTCTTT
CASSESEIAEAFF
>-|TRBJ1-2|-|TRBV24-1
TGTGCCACCAGTGATAATCAGACAGATCACACTAGTCCCCAGTTCTATGGCTACACCTTC
CATSDNQTDHTSPQFYGYTF
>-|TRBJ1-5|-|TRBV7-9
TGTGCCAGCAGCTTAGCACAGGATACCAATCAGCCCCAGCATTTT
CASSLAQDTNQPQHF
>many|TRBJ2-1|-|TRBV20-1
TGCAGTGTGGTCGCAGAATATGAGCAGTTCTTC
CSVVAEYEQFF
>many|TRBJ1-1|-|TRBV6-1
TGTGCCAGCAGGGTTGGCACTGAAGCTTTCTTT
CASRVGTEAFF
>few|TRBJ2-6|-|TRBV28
TGTGCCCGCTTCCGGCCCCTCAACGTCCTGACTTTC
CARFRPLNVLTF